This T cell receptor (beta chain) was sequenced during a study of Ad26.COV2.S vaccination and SARS-CoV-2 variants. Study in general: Donor got 5x10^10 or 1x10^11 viral particles of Ad26.COV2.S. Study findings and constraints: Reports say spike-specific CD8+ and CD4+ T cell responses covered substantial breadth after vaccination.

About this clone: The target antigen is unknown. The same CDR3 is also encoded by other DNA sequences in this sample.

Clones were read by immunoSEQ multiplex PCR, and TCRdb kept only the in-frame ones, dropping some. The repertoire consists of 350,000 to 400,000 clones, with 80% to 90% occurring once and the leading ten covering 3.5%. Treatment reported: about 20 received Ad26.COV2.S at low or high dose, single or two shots; 5 received placebo; per-sample allocation not given. Day 63 after the first vaccine or placebo injection was the time point for sampling. Vaccine was an Ad26 vector expressing Wuhan-strain SARS-CoV-2 spike. This receptor was taken from a person between 18 and 60 years old who received the Ad26.COV2.S COVID-19 vaccine or a placebo. This specimen consisted of peripheral blood, obtained in a trial of Ad26.COV2.S vaccine versus placebo.

DNA of the CDR3: TGTGCCAGCAGTGACTCGGGAGGCTATGGCTACACCTTC. This sequence encodes CASSDSGGYGYTF. The chain couples TRBV6-4 to TRBJ1-2; no reliable D call. Germline V gene sequence: CDR1 MRHNA, CDR2 SNTAGT. The ends were cut back, 0 bases at V and 4 bases at J, with 6 bases in the middle. The CDR3 totals 13 residues.